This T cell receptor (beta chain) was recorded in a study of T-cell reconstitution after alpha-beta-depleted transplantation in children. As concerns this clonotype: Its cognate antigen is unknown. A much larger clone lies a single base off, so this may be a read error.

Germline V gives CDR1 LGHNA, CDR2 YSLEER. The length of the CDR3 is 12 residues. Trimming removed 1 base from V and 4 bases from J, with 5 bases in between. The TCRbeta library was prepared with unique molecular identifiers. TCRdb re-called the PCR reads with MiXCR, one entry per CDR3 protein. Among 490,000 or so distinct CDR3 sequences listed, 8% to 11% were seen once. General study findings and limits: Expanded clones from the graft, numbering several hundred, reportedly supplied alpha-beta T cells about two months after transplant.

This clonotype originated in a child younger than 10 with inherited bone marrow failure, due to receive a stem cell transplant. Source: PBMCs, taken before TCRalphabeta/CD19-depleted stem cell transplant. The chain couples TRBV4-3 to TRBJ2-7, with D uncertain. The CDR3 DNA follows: TGCGCCAGCAGCCAAGCCGGGTACGAGCAGTACTTC. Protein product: CASSQAGYEQYF.